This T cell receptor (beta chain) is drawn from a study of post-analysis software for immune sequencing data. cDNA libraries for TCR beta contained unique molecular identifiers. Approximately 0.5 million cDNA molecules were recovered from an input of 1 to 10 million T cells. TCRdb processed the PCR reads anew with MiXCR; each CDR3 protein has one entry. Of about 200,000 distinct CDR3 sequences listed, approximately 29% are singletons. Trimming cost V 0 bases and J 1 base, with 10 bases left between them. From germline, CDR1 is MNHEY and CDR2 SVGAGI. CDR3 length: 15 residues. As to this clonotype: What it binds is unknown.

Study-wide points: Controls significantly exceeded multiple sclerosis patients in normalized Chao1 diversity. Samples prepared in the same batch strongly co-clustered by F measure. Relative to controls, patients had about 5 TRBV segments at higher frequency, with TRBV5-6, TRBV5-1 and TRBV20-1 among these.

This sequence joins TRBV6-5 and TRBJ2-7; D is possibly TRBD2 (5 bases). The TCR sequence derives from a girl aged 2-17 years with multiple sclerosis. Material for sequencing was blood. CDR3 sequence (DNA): TGTGCCAGCAGTTACTCGGCGGGCCAGTCCTACGAGCAGTACTTC. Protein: CASSYSAGQSYEQYF.